The 30 T cell receptor beta chains reported below all come from one sample, sequenced in a study of blood T cell repertoires in COVID-19. Only in-frame clones appear in the TCRdb table, and some are missing; sequencing was by immunoSEQ multiplex PCR. Counted here are 150,000 to 200,000 clones, around four fifths occurring once; the ten biggest clones make up about 5.2%. Sequenced: PBMCs or T cells enriched from blood (not recorded which). The source of these receptors is a man aged 65 to 79 who had been exposed to COVID-19.

This chain uses TRBV5-1 with TRBJ1-2, with no clear D. CDR1 is SGHRS, CDR2 YFSETQ, per germline. The CDR3 sequence is 14 residues long. Trimming left V 0 bases short and J 8 bases short, with 14 bases between. The CDR3 loop reads CASSLAVEVGGYTF. DNA of the CDR3: TGCGCCAGCAGCTTGGCCGTGGAGGTCGGGGGCTACACCTTC. Together with reference TRBV5-1 and TRBJ1-2, the CDR3 gives the full variable domain: KAGVTQTPRYLIKTRGQQVTLSCSPISGHRSVSWYQQTPGQGLQFLFEYFSETQRNKGNFPGRFSGRQFSNSRSEMNVSTLELGDSALYLCASSLAVEVGGYTFGSGTRLTVV.

The chain combines TRBV27 with TRBJ1-2; TRBD1 matches at 7 bases. V lost 3 bases, J lost 7 bases, and 11 bases stayed unmatched. The CDR3 runs to 15 residues. CDR1 is MNHEY, CDR2 SMNVEV, per germline (reference sequence). The CDR3 here is CASSFGAGGSGGYTF. The CDR3 DNA is TGTGCCAGCAGTTTTGGGGCAGGGGGAAGTGGTGGCTACACCTTC.

For this clone: Mismatch with germline at one junction end may stem from a read error. This sequence joins TRBV6-5 and TRBJ2-2; weak D call: TRBD2 (7 bases). CDR1 and CDR2 (germline): MNHEY, SVGAGI. The CDR3 covers 14 residues. The CDR3 sequence: CASSPDSRGGGLFF. DNA for the CDR3: TGTGCCAGCAGCCCGGACAGCCGTGGCGGGGGGCTGTTTTTT.

CDR3 bases: TGTGCCAGCAGCCAAGCGCCCCTGAACACTGAAGCTTTCTTT. This codes for CASSQAPLNTEAFF. This sequence joins TRBV5-6 and TRBJ1-1, with D unresolved. The CDR3 has 14 amino acids. V lost 4 bases, J lost 0 bases, and 10 bases lay in between. Germline CDR1 is SGHDT and CDR2 is YYEEEE.

CDR3 bases: TGTGCCAGCAGATTTTCTTCTGGGGCCACTGAAGCTTTCTTT. Translation: CASRFSSGATEAFF. The chain employs TRBV28 and TRBJ1-1, with D possibly matching TRBD1 (5 bases). Looked up from germline, CDR1 is MDHEN and CDR2 is SYDVKM. This CDR3 spans 14 amino acids. The V gene lost 6 bases and the J gene lost 4 bases, with 15 bases spanning the gap.

This chain uses TRBV18 with TRBJ1-2; D uncertain. The length of the CDR3 is 13 residues. Germline CDR1 reads KGHSH; CDR2 reads LQKENI. Trimming stripped 2 bases from V and 4 bases from J, with 8 bases between. The CDR3 spells CASSPESTYGYTF. Written as DNA, the CDR3 is TGTGCCAGCTCACCAGAGTCTACCTATGGCTACACCTTC.

The chain carries TRBV7-6 and TRBJ1-3; maybe TRBD1 (5 bases). Germline values: CDR1 SGHVS, CDR2 FNYEAQ. The ends were cut back, 5 bases at V and 4 bases at J, with 21 bases in the middle. The CDR3 extends over 17 amino acids. The CDR3: CASSRGGARTTGNTIYF. CDR3 coding DNA: TGTGCCAGCAGCAGAGGAGGGGCCCGGACGACAGGAAACACCATATATTTT.

The J gene is TRBJ2-3, the V gene TRBV19; D perhaps matches TRBD1 (5 bases). This CDR3 contains 11 residues. V lost 7 bases, J lost 6 bases, and 8 bases lay in between. The germline CDR1 and CDR2 sequences are LNHDA and SQIVND (reference sequence). CDR3 sequence reads: CASTGWDTQYF. In DNA form, the CDR3 reads TGTGCCAGTACAGGGTGGGATACGCAGTATTTT.

There are a few counts of this clone. The chain links TRBV19 to TRBJ1-6; 8 positions match TRBD1. V dropped 7 bases and J dropped 5; count of bases not matched to a gene: 10. The CDR3 has 16 amino acids. Germline lookup yields CDR1 LNHDA and CDR2 SQIVND (reference sequence). The CDR3 region is CASNPLWTGNNSPLHF. The DNA for the CDR3 is TGTGCCAGTAACCCCCTTTGGACAGGGAATAATTCACCCCTCCACTTT.

The DNA of the CDR3 is TGTGCCAGCAGTGAGAGCAATCAGCCCCAGCATTTT. This encodes CASSESNQPQHF. The genes are TRBV28 and TRBJ1-5; D not certain. Germline CDR1 and CDR2: MDHEN and SYDVKM. The length of the CDR3 is 12 residues. The germline V and J ends were trimmed by 5 bases and 1 base, with 3 bases remaining between them.

The CDR3 loop is CASSSMRASYEQYF. The CDR3 DNA reads as TGTGCCAGCAGCTCAATGAGGGCCTCCTACGAGCAGTACTTC. The V gene is TRBV7-2, the J gene TRBJ2-7; tentative D call: TRBD2 (5 bases). CDR1 SGHTA and CDR2 FQGNSA come from the germline V gene. V was shortened by 4 bases and J by 0 bases, with 10 bases between the two germline ends. The CDR3 length is 14 residues.

This clone came up a few times. The rearrangement links TRBV6-1 to TRBJ1-4, with 7 bases identical to TRBD1. The CDR3 runs 15 residues. Germline V CDR1 and CDR2: MNHNS, SASEGT. V dropped 1 base and J dropped 7; count of bases not matched to a gene: 6. The DNA of the CDR3 is TGTGCCAGCAGTGAAGGGGGGGCAGGGGGTGAAAAACTGTTTTTT. Its protein is CASSEGGAGGEKLFF.

The chain uses TRBV19 and TRBJ1-1, with 9 bases fitting TRBD1. The V and J ends lost 5 bases and 0 bases, in that order; junction bases with no gene match: 7. CDR1 LNHDA and CDR2 SQIVND come from the germline V gene (reference sequence). The CDR3 runs to 16 residues. The CDR3 nucleotides read TGTGCCAGTAGTCCGGGACAGGGTGGAATGAACACTGAAGCTTTCTTT. Translated, it gives CASSPGQGGMNTEAFF.

This chain connects TRBV19 to TRBJ1-1, with D maybe TRBD1 (6 bases). CDR3 length: 15 residues. V lost 2 bases, J lost 0 bases, and 10 bases lay in between. Germline V lookup: CDR1 LNHDA, CDR2 SQIVND (reference sequence). The CDR3 spells CASSIQGSVNTEAFF. Here the CDR3 DNA reads TGTGCCAGTAGTATACAGGGGTCCGTGAACACTGAAGCTTTCTTT. Full variable domain (outside the CDR3, taken from reference TRBV19 and TRBJ1-1): DGGITQSPKYLFRKEGQNVTLSCEQNLNHDAMYWYRQDPGQGLRLIYYSQIVNDFQKGDIAEGYSVSREKKESFPLTVTSAQKNPTAFYLCASSIQGSVNTEAFFGQGTRLTVV.

This clone has a handful of counts. The sample has other DNA sequences that encode this CDR3 too. The chain combines TRBV28 with TRBJ1-5; 7 bases agree with TRBD1. V lost 6 bases, J lost 7 bases, and 12 bases stayed unmatched. CDR3 length equals 15 residues. Germline values: CDR1 MDHEN, CDR2 SYDVKM. The CDR3: CASRVGGRGGQPQHF. CDR3 DNA sequence: TGTGCCAGCAGGGTAGGGGGCCGGGGGGGGCAGCCCCAGCATTTT.

The chain joins TRBV18 to TRBJ1-5; 7 bases align to TRBD1. CDR1 and CDR2 from the germline V gene are KGHSH and LQKENI. The CDR3 length is 17 residues. The V gene end was trimmed by 0 bases and the J gene end by 4 bases; junction bases not matched to a gene: 9. CDR3 sequence reads: CASSPPLRGTSNQPQHF. The CDR3 region has the DNA TGTGCCAGCTCACCACCGCTCAGGGGGACAAGTAATCAGCCCCAGCATTTT.

This clone was detected a few times. This rearrangement joins TRBV11-3 to TRBJ2-3; 7 bases agree with TRBD2. The CDR3 is 16 amino acids. Germline values: CDR1 SGHNT, CDR2 YENEEA. With V trimmed by 5 bases and J by 1 base, 9 bases remained unmatched. CDR3 sequence: CASSTRTGRGTDTQYF. In DNA form, the CDR3 reads TGTGCCAGCAGCACCCGGACTGGGAGGGGCACAGATACGCAGTATTTT.

The V gene is TRBV14, the J gene TRBJ2-1; 10 positions agree with TRBD1. CDR1 SGHDN and CDR2 FVKESK come from the germline V gene. The CDR3 runs to 14 residues. J lost 9 bases, V lost 0 bases, and 2 bases had no gene match. The CDR3 spells CASSQEGQGFEQFF. CDR3 DNA sequence: TGTGCCAGCAGCCAAGAGGGACAGGGGTTTGAGCAGTTCTTC.

The chain is built from TRBV6-2 or TRBV6-3 and TRBJ1-2; tentatively, D is TRBD1 (5 bases). Trimming took 2 bases from V and 6 from J, leaving 10 bases between them. The CDR3 is 13 residues long. Germline V gene data show CDR1 as MNHEY and CDR2 as SVGEGT. The CDR3 DNA reads TGTGCCAGCAGTTACGGGGCAGATAATGGCTACACCTTC. It yields the protein CASSYGADNGYTF.

The genes are TRBV6-5 and TRBJ1-5; D unresolved. CDR1 and CDR2 (germline): MNHEY, SVGAGI. CDR3 length: 14 amino acids. Trimming took 5 bases from V and 2 from J, leaving 10 bases between them. The CDR3 reads CASSTDNGNQPQHF. For the CDR3, the DNA is TGTGCCAGCAGTACTGACAATGGCAATCAGCCCCAGCATTTT.

This chain connects TRBV12-3 or TRBV12-4 to TRBJ1-1; D is unresolved. CDR3 length: 12 amino acids. V gave up 0 bases and J gave up 7 bases, with 6 bases separating them. CDR3 sequence (DNA): TGTGCCAGCAGTTTAGCTTTCTTTGAAGCTTTCTTT. Residues: CASSLAFFEAFF.

The CDR3 DNA reads as TGTGCCAGCAGCCCGGGACAGGCTTATTTGGGCTACACCTTC. Translated: CASSPGQAYLGYTF. The gene calls are TRBV6-5 and TRBJ1-2; the match to TRBD1 covers 8 bases. From germline, CDR1 is MNHEY and CDR2 SVGAGI. The CDR3 is 14 amino acids. The ends lost 6 bases at V and 8 bases at J; junction bases unmatched: 11.

The chain uses TRBV25-1 and TRBJ1-2; 7 bases are shared with TRBD1. V lost 2 bases and J lost 2; bases outside the gene matches: 8. Germline CDR1 is MGHDK and CDR2 is SYGVNS. This CDR3 comprises 16 residues. CDR3 DNA: TGTGCCAGCAGTGAAAAGGCGGGCAGGGGGAACTATGGCTACACCTTC. It encodes CASSEKAGRGNYGYTF.

The chain employs TRBV19 and TRBJ1-5, with unresolved D. Germline values: CDR1 LNHDA, CDR2 SQIVND (reference sequence). Trimming took off 1 base at V and 5 bases at J, with 3 bases between the two ends. The CDR3 has 12 residues. As DNA, the CDR3 is TGTGCCAGTAGTATAGTAGATCAGCCCCAGCATTTT. Translation gives CASSIVDQPQHF.

The rearrangement uses TRBV7-2 and TRBJ1-3, with 8 bases lining up with TRBD1. Germline loops: CDR1 SGHTA, CDR2 FQGNSA. The CDR3 covers 15 residues. Trimming at V came to 4 bases and at J to 2 bases, leaving 4 bases not matched to a gene. The CDR3, as DNA: TGTGCCAGCAGCTCTTCAGGGGGCACTGGAAACACCATATATTTT. It is translated as CASSSSGGTGNTIYF.

The chain is built from TRBV12-3 or TRBV12-4 and TRBJ1-5; tentatively, D is TRBD1 (6 bases). The CDR3 loop spans 13 amino acids. Trimming stripped 6 bases from V and 5 bases from J, with 11 bases between. For the CDR3, the DNA is TGTGCCAGCAGCCTGGGGGGGCATCAGCCCCAGCATTTT. Its translation: CASSLGGHQPQHF.

The chain employs TRBV10-3 and TRBJ1-5; weak D call: TRBD1 (6 bases). Trimming left V 6 bases short and J 4 bases short, with 10 bases between. There are 13 residues in the CDR3. The V gene's germline CDR1 is ENHRY and CDR2 SYGVKD. The CDR3 coding sequence is TGTGCCATCAGCCAGGGGTGGAATCAGCCCCAGCATTTT. Translating gives CAISQGWNQPQHF.

The chain has TRBV7-8 and TRBJ2-3; 7 positions match TRBD1. CDR1 is SGHVS and CDR2 is FQNEAQ in the germline V gene. The CDR3 length is 14 residues. V lost 1 base and J lost 4; bases outside the gene matches: 2. CDR3 sequence: CASSLDTGADTQYF. The CDR3 DNA is TGTGCCAGCAGCTTAGATACAGGGGCAGATACGCAGTATTTT.

The CDR3 loop reads CASPSRGRAEAFF. CDR3 nucleotides: TGTGCCAGCCCGTCTCGGGGGAGGGCTGAAGCTTTCTTT. The V call is TRBV21-1, the J call TRBJ1-1. TRBV21-1 is deemed a pseudogene. The CDR3 has 13 residues.

V and J are TRBV7-9 and TRBJ2-1, with 7 bases identical to TRBD2. CDR1 is SEHNR, CDR2 FQNEAQ, per germline (reference sequence). Trimming at V came to 0 bases and at J to 7 bases, leaving 12 bases not matched to a gene. The CDR3 runs to 17 residues. The CDR3 sequence is CASSLAPGRREENEQFF. The CDR3 DNA sequence: TGTGCCAGCAGCTTAGCGCCGGGGAGACGGGAGGAGAATGAGCAGTTCTTC.